One and the same sample provided the 14 T cell receptor beta chains below, sequenced in a study of blood T cell repertoires in COVID-19. TCRdb's copy holds only in-frame clones and misses some; the assay was immunoSEQ multiplex PCR. The sample lists some 180,000 clones, about four fifths occurring once. The sequenced sample consisted of peripheral blood. These receptors all stem from a middle-aged woman with COVID-19, enrolled during active disease.

The rearrangement joins TRBV2 to TRBJ1-5; 8 nucleotides agree with TRBD1. V lost 6 bases and J lost 1; bases outside the gene matches: 11. The CDR3 is 17 amino acids. The germline CDR1 and CDR2 sequences are SNHLY and FYNNEI. CDR3 amino acids: CASSVTRDRLSNQPQHF. DNA for the CDR3: TGTGCCAGCAGCGTTACCCGGGACAGGTTAAGCAATCAGCCCCAGCATTTT. Supplemented by reference TRBV2 and TRBJ1-5, the full variable domain reads EPEVTQTPSHQVTQMGQEVILRCVPISNHLYFYWYRQILGQKVEFLVSFYNNEISEKSEIFDDQFSVERPDGSNFTLKIRSTKLEDSAMYFCASSVTRDRLSNQPQHFGDGTRLSIL.

The chain employs TRBV5-6 and TRBJ2-3; TRBD1 aligns across 8 bases. The trim removed 4 bases at V and 2 bases at J, leaving 9 bases unmatched. CDR3 size: 16 residues. CDR1 SGHDT and CDR2 YYEEEE come from the germline V gene. The CDR3 is CASSDLLDRVTDTQYF. The CDR3 DNA reads TGTGCCAGCAGCGACCTCCTGGACAGGGTCACAGATACGCAGTATTTT.

V is TRBV7-3 and J is TRBJ2-2; 9 bases are shared with TRBD2. The CDR3 length is 17 residues. CDR1 and CDR2 from the germline V gene are SGHTA and FQGTGA. V was clipped by 1 base and J by 6 bases; unmatched bases: 9. The CDR3, as DNA: TGTGCCAGCAGCTTAAATTCCCCGCGGGGGGGCCCCGGGGAGCTGTTTTTT. Amino acids: CASSLNSPRGGPGELFF.

The gene calls are TRBV27 and TRBJ2-1; 15 nucleotides match TRBD2. Germline V gives CDR1 MNHEY, CDR2 SMNVEV (reference sequence). This CDR3 is built from 17 residues. V gave up 0 bases and J gave up 10 bases; unmatched junction bases: 7. The CDR3 here is CASSLSWTSGGAWEQFF. The CDR3 nucleotides are TGTGCCAGCAGTTTATCATGGACTAGCGGGGGGGCATGGGAGCAGTTCTTC.

The chain recombines TRBV5-6 with TRBJ2-3; no reliable D call. The CDR3 spans 15 residues. Germline V gene lookup returns CDR1 SGHDT and CDR2 YYEEEE. Trimming removed 2 bases at V and 2 bases at J, with 12 bases between. DNA for the CDR3: TGTGCCAGCAGCTTCCTGACACCCCTCACAGATACGCAGTATTTT. This gives the protein CASSFLTPLTDTQYF. Together with reference TRBV5-6 and TRBJ2-3, the CDR3 gives the full variable domain: DAGVTQSPTHLIKTRGQQVTLRCSPKSGHDTVSWYQQALGQGPQFIFQYYEEEERQRGNFPDRFSGHQFPNYSSELNVNALLLGDSALYLCASSFLTPLTDTQYFGPGTRLTVL.

The chain links TRBV7-9 to TRBJ2-5; 8 bases are a match to TRBD2. Losses at the gene ends were 5 bases for V and 4 bases for J; bases not matched to a gene: 6. Germline CDR1 reads SEHNR; CDR2 reads FQNEAQ (reference sequence). The CDR3 extends over 14 amino acids. This CDR3 reads CASSGRTSLETQYF. CDR3 sequence (DNA): TGTGCCAGCAGCGGGAGGACTAGCTTAGAGACCCAGTACTTC.

The chain links TRBV4-1 to TRBJ2-1; 11 bases are a match to TRBD2. Trimming removed 4 bases from V and 4 bases from J; junction bases left unmatched: 0. The germline CDR1 and CDR2 sequences are MGHRA and YSYEKL. CDR3 size: 14 residues. For the CDR3, the DNA is TGCGCCAGCAGCCGGACTAGCGGGTACAATGAGCAGTTCTTC. Its translation is CASSRTSGYNEQFF.

In DNA, the CDR3 is TGTGCCAGCAGCCAGACTAGCGGAGTACAAGAGACCCAGTACTTC. Residues: CASSQTSGVQETQYF. The chain employs TRBV11-2 and TRBJ2-5; TRBD2 matches 9 bases. The CDR3 loop spans 15 amino acids. V dropped 5 bases and J dropped 2; count of bases not matched to a gene: 6. From germline, CDR1 is SGHAT and CDR2 FQNNGV.

The genes are TRBV3-1 (or the pseudogene TRBV3-2) and TRBJ2-3; maybe TRBD2 (6 bases). The CDR3 spans 18 residues. Trimming stripped 0 bases from V and 3 bases from J, with 19 bases between. The V gene's germline CDR1 is LGHDT and CDR2 YNNKEL (reference sequence). The CDR3 sequence: CASSQDLRWDSETDTQYF. The CDR3 bases are TGTGCCAGCAGCCAAGATCTGAGGTGGGACTCGGAAACAGATACGCAGTATTTT.

The CDR3 reads CATSRVGELDSRYEQYV. CDR3 DNA sequence: TGTGCCACCAGCAGAGTGGGAGAGTTGGACAGCCGGTACGAGCAGTACGTC. This chain joins TRBV15 and TRBJ2-7; D perhaps matches TRBD1 (6 bases). The CDR3 length is 17 residues. V dropped 1 base and J dropped 4 bases, with 20 bases sitting between them. CDR1 and CDR2 (germline): LNHNV, YYDKDF (reference sequence).

This chain connects TRBV19 to TRBJ1-1, with unresolved D. CDR1 LNHDA and CDR2 SQIVND come from the germline V gene (reference sequence). V lost 2 bases, J lost 0 bases, and 7 bases lay in between. This CDR3 is built from 14 residues. CDR3 in amino acids: CASSINTMNTEAFF. The CDR3 nucleotides read TGTGCCAGTAGTATAAACACCATGAACACTGAAGCTTTCTTT.

V usage is TRBV27 and J usage is TRBJ2-2; TRBD2 matches at 7 bases. Looked up from germline, CDR1 is MNHEY and CDR2 is SMNVEV (reference sequence). The CDR3 length is 16 residues. V was clipped by 2 bases and J by 5 bases; unmatched bases: 8. The CDR3 DNA follows: TGTGCCAGCAGTTTACCGGGGAGGGCCGTTACCGGGGAGCTGTTTTTT. Translating it yields CASSLPGRAVTGELFF.

This clone was detected many times. The chain combines TRBV4-2 with TRBJ1-2; D remains unclear. The germline V gene encodes CDR1 LGHNA and CDR2 YNFKEQ. This CDR3 has 15 amino acids. With 2 bases removed from V and 7 bases from J, the gap between germline ends came to 17 bases. The CDR3 DNA reads as TGTGCCAGCAGCCAACGAATCTCGGGAAGTGGTGGCTACACCTTC. Translating gives CASSQRISGSGGYTF.

J is TRBJ2-3 and V is TRBV5-1; no reliable D call. CDR3 length equals 16 residues. Looked up from germline, CDR1 is SGHRS and CDR2 is YFSETQ. Deletions cut 0 bases from V and 2 bases from J, with 13 bases between. The CDR3 sequence: CASSLAGVADTDTQYF. In DNA form, the CDR3 reads TGCGCCAGCAGCTTGGCCGGTGTGGCGGACACAGATACGCAGTATTTT. The full variable domain, rest sourced from reference TRBV5-1 and TRBJ2-3, is KAGVTQTPRYLIKTRGQQVTLSCSPISGHRSVSWYQQTPGQGLQFLFEYFSETQRNKGNFPGRFSGRQFSNSRSEMNVSTLELGDSALYLCASSLAGVADTDTQYFGPGTRLTVL.